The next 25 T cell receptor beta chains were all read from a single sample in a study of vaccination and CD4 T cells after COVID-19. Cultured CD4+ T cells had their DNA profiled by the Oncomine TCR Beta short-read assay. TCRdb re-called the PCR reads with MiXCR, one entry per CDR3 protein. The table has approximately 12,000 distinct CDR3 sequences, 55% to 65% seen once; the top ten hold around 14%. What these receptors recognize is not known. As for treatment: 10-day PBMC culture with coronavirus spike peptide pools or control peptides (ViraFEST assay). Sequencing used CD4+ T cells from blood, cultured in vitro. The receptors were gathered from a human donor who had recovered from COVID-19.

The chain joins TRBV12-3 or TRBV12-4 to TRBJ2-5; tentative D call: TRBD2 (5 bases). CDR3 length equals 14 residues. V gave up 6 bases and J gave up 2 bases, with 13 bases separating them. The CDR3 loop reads CASRSLSGQETQYF. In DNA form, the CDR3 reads TGTGCCAGCAGGTCCCTCTCGGGGCAAGAGACCCAGTACTTC.

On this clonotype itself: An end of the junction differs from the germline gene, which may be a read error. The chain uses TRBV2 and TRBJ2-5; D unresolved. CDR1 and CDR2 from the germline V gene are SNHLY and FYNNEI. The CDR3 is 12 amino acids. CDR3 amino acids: CASSERGVTQYF. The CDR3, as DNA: TGTGCCAGTAGTGAGAGAGGTGTGACCCAGTACTTC.

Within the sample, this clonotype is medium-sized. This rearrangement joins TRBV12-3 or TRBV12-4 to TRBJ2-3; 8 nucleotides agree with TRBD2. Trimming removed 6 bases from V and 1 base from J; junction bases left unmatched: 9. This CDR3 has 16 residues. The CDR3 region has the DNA TGTGCCAGCAGCCGGAGGATGACTAGCGGCACAGATACGCAGTATTTT. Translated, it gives CASSRRMTSGTDTQYF.

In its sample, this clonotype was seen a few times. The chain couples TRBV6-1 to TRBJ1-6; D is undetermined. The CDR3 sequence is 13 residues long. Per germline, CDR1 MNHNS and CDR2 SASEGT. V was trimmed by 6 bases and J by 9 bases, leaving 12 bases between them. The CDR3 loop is CASSLNVGSPLHF. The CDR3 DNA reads TGTGCCAGCAGCCTAAACGTGGGTTCACCCCTCCACTTT.

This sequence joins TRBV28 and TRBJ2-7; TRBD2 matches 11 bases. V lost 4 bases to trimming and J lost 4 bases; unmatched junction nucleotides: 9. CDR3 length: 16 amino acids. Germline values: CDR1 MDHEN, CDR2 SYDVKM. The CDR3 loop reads CASSSGTSGIGYEQYF. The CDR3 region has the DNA TGTGCCAGCAGTTCCGGGACTAGCGGCATTGGGTACGAGCAGTACTTC.

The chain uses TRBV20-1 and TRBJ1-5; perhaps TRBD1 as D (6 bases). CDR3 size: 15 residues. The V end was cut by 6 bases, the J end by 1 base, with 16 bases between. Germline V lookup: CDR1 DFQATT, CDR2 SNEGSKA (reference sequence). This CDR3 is CSAILGGFSNQPQHF. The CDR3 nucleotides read TGCAGTGCGATCTTAGGGGGGTTCAGCAATCAGCCCCAGCATTTT.

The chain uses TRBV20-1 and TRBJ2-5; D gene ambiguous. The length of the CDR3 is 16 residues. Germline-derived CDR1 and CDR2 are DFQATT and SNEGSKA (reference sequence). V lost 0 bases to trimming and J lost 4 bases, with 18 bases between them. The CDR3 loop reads CSARDLRTGALETQYF. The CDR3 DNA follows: TGCAGTGCTAGAGATCTGCGTACGGGCGCCTTAGAGACCCAGTACTTC.

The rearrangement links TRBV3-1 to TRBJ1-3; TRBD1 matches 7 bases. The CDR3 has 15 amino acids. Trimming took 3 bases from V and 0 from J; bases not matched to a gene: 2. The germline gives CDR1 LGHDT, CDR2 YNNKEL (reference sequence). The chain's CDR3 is CASSHRGSSGNTIYF. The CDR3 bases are TGTGCCAGCAGCCACAGGGGGTCCTCTGGAAACACCATATATTTT.

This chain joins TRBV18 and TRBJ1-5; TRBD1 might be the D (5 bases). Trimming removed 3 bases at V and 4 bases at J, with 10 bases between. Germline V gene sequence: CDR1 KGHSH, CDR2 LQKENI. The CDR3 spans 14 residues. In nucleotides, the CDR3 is TGTGCCAGCTCACCTGTAGACAGAAATCAGCCCCAGCATTTT. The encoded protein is CASSPVDRNQPQHF.

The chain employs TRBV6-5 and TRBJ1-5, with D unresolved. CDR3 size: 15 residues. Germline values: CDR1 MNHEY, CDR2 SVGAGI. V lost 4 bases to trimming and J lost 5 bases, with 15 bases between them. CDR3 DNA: TGTGCCAGCAGTTTTACTGGCGCGCGACATCAGCCCCAGCATTTT. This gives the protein CASSFTGARHQPQHF.

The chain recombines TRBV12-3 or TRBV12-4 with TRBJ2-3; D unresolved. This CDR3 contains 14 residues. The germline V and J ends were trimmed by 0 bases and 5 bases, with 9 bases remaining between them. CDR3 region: CASSLAFTLDTQYF. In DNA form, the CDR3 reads TGTGCCAGCAGTTTAGCGTTCACCTTAGATACGCAGTATTTT.

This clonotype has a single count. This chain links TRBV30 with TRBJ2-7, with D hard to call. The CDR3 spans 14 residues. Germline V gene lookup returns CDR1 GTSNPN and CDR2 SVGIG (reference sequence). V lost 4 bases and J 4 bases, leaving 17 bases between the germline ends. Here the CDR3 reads CAWKASPSTYEQYF. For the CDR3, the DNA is TGTGCCTGGAAGGCGAGCCCCAGCACGTACGAGCAGTACTTC.

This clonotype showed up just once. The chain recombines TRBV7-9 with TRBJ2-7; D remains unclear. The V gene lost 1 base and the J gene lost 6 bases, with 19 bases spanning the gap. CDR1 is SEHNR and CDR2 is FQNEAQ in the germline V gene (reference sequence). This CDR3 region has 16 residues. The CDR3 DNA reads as TGTGCCAGCAGCTTAGTATGGCGAGGCACGGCCAGCGAGCAGTACTTC. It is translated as CASSLVWRGTASEQYF. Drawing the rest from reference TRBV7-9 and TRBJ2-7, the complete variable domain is DTGVSQNPRHKITKRGQNVTFRCDPISEHNRLYWYRQTLGQGPEFLTYFQNEAQLEKSRLLSDRFSAERPKGSFSTLEIQRTEQGDSAMYLCASSLVWRGTASEQYFGPGTRLTVT.

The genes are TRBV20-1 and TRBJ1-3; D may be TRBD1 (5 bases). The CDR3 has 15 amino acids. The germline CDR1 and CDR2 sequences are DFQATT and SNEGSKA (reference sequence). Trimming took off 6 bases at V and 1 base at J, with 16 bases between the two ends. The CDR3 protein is CSASQGLGSGNTIYF. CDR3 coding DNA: TGCAGTGCATCTCAGGGATTAGGATCTGGAAACACCATATATTTT.

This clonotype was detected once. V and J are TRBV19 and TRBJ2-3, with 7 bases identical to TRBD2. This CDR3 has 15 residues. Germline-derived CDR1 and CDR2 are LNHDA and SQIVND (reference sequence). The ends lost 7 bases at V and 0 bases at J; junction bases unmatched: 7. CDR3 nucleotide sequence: TGTGCCAGTACAGATGAGCGGGACAGCACAGATACGCAGTATTTT. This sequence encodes CASTDERDSTDTQYF.

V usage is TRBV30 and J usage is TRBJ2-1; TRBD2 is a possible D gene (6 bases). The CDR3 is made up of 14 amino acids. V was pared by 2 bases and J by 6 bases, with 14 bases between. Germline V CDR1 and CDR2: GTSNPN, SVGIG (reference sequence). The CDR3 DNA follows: TGTGCCTGGAGTCGGGAGACAGATACCAATGAGCAGTTCTTC. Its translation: CAWSRETDTNEQFF.

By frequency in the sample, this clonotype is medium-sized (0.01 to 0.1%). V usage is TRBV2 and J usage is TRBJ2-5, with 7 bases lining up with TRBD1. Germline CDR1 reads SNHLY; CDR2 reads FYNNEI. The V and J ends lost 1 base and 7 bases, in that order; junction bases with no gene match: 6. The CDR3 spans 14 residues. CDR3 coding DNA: TGTGCCAGCAGTGAAGGAGACAGGGTCGGGACCCAGTACTTC. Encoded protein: CASSEGDRVGTQYF.

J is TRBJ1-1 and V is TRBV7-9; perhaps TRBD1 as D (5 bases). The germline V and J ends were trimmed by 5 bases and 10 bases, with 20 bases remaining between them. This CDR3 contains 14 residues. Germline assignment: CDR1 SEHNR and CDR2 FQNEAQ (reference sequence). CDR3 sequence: CASSPPSGRSAAFF. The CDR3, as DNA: TGTGCCAGCAGCCCCCCGTCAGGGCGGTCGGCAGCTTTCTTT.

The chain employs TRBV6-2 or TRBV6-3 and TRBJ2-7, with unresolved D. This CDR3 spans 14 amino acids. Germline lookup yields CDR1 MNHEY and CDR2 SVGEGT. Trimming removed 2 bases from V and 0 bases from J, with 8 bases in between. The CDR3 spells CASSYRATSYEQYF. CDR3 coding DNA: TGTGCCAGCAGTTACCGTGCCACCTCCTACGAGCAGTACTTC.

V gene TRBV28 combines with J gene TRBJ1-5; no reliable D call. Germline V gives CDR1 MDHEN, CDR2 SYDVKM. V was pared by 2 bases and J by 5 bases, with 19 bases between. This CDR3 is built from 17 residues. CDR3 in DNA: TGTGCCAGCAGTTTAAGGCCCCCTGTAGGGTTCGATCAGCCCCAGCATTTT. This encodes CASSLRPPVGFDQPQHF.

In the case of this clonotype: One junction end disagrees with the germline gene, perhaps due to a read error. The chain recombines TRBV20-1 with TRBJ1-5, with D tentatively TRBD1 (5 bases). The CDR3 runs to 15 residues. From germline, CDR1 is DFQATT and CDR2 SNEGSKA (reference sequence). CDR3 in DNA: TGCAGTGCTGGAGAGCGGGTGGGGGGGAATCAGCCCCAGCATTTT. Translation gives CSAGERVGGNQPQHF.

CDR3 in DNA: TGTGCCAGCAGCTTCTTTCGGGAAGAGCAGTTCTTC. This gives the protein CASSFFREEQFF. The chain carries TRBV7-2 and TRBJ2-1; tentative D call: TRBD2 (5 bases). The germline V gene has CDR1 SGHTA and CDR2 FQGNSA. Trimming cost V 3 bases and J 10 bases, with 10 bases left between them. The CDR3 extends over 12 amino acids.

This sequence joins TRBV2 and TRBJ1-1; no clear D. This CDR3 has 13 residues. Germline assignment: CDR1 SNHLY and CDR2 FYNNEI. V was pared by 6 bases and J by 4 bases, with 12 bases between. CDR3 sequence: CASSADGFTEAFF. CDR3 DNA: TGTGCCAGCAGCGCGGACGGCTTCACTGAAGCTTTCTTT.

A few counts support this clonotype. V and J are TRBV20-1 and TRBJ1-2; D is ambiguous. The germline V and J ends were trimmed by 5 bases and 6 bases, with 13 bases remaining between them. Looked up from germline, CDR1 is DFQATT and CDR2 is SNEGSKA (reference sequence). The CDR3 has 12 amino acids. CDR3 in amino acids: CSASGLSNGYTF. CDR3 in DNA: TGCAGTGCTTCCGGACTGTCTAATGGCTACACCTTC.

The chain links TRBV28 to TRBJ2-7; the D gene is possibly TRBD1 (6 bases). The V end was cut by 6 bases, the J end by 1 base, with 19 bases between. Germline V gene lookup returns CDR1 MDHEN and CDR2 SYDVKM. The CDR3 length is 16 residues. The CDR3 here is CASSTPLNRASYEQYF. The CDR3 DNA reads TGTGCCAGCAGCACGCCCCTCAACAGGGCTTCCTACGAGCAGTACTTC.